This is a list of T cell receptor beta chains from one sample in a study of Ad26.COV2.S vaccination and SARS-CoV-2 variants. The assay was immunoSEQ multiplex PCR, and TCRdb's table has in-frame clones only and misses some. The sample holds a few hundred thousand clones, more than 70% seen once. The specimen was peripheral blood, collected in a trial of Ad26.COV2.S vaccine versus placebo. The receptors stem from a person aged 18-60 years who received the Ad26.COV2.S COVID-19 vaccine or a placebo. Each CDR3 is given with its conserved first and last residue.

V gene: TRBV6-5; J gene: TRBJ2-5; CDR3 protein: CATRASGETQYF
V gene: TRBV20-1; J gene: TRBJ2-7; CDR3 protein: CSALDSAEQYF
V gene: TRBV12-5; J gene: TRBJ1-3; CDR3 protein: CASGPEGAGNTIYF
V gene: TRBV19; J gene: TRBJ1-4; CDR3 protein: CASSIRGELFF
V gene: TRBV30; J gene: TRBJ1-2; CDR3 protein: CAWSVAGATGYTF
V gene: TRBV29-1; J gene: TRBJ2-3; CDR3 protein: CSVGASGASTDTQYF
V gene: TRBV10-3; J gene: TRBJ1-3; CDR3 protein: CAISQGGPGNTIYF
V gene: TRBV6-5; J gene: TRBJ1-2; CDR3 protein: CASSPTGAGGYTF
V gene: TRBV5-1; J gene: TRBJ1-1; CDR3 protein: CASRQGGGGTEAFF
V gene: TRBV28; J gene: TRBJ1-4; CDR3 protein: CASSPTGGNDNEKLFF
V gene: TRBV2; J gene: TRBJ1-2; CDR3 protein: CASSAGQGAFGYTF